The TCR beta chain under discussion was sequenced for a study of T cells after yellow fever vaccination (dated 2019 in TCRdb). Concerning the study at large: Libraries from fractions with low cell numbers were prepared with the SMART-Seq v4 Ultra Low Input RNA kit. To follow T-cell clones before and after primary and booster YFV17D yellow fever vaccination, bulk TCR alpha and beta repertoires were sequenced over time. Two healthy male donors, one aged 18 to 30 and one aged 30 to 40 years, made up the cohort. Bulk PBMC replicates and cell subsets were isolated from blood drawn at multiple timepoints before and after both primary and secondary immunization.

The treatment or condition label here, explained by the study, means: live attenuated yellow fever vaccine strain. PBMCs were isolated from peripheral blood using a standard Ficoll-Paque protocol. Dynabeads CD4 and CD8 positive selection kits were used to isolate the CD4 and CD8 T-cell fractions. TriZol was used to extract RNA from bulk PBMCs, CD4 and CD8 fractions, and dextramer-positive and dextramer-negative fractions. On the study overall, not on this receptor specifically: Only a couple of donors were included in the study, so the extent to which the findings can be generalized is limited. Most clones expanded after primary vaccination were re-detected after the booster (around 96% of CD4 and more than 70% of CD8), suggesting broad memory maintenance. Computational filtering was needed because FACS-sorted repertoires could contain abundant contaminating clonotypes from the bulk population. Compared with the primary T-cell response, the secondary T-cell response was faster but weaker, reaching its peak on day 5 rather than on day 15. A small share of clonotypes occurred in both CD4 and CD8 compartments, likely arising from convergent recombination.

The CDR3 contains 12 residues, cysteine and phenylalanine counted. Only CDR3 DNA remains: 36 bases, in frame from the first base. V is reduced by 4 bases and J by 7 bases, leaving a spacing of 8 bases between them. Based on the germline V gene, the CDR1 and CDR2 sequences are SNHLY and FYNNEI. About this clonotype: Its antigen target is currently unknown. No base qualities exist here, and no much larger clone lies one base off it.

Data came from an Illumina NovaSeq 6000. TCR cDNA was synthesized by 5'RACE template switching, which introduced a universal primer site and unique molecular identifiers. Priming of cDNA synthesis was performed from both the TCR alpha and TCR beta constant segments. Library amplification used two PCR steps, and the second PCR step added sample barcodes and sequencing adapters. Sequencing of libraries was performed on Illumina HiSeq 2500 (2x100 bp) or NovaSeq (2x150 bp). On the authors' methods: MIGEC was used to demultiplex reads and collapse the reads into UMI consensus sequences, and MiXCR was used for V(D)J alignment. Clonotypes responding to the vaccine were identified with edgeR on replicate PBMC samples, with the criteria of FDR below 0.01 and a log2 fold change above 5 up to day 15. CD4 or CD8 identity was assigned to each bulk clonotype according to whether the clonotype was present at higher abundance in the sequenced CD4 repertoire or the sequenced CD8 repertoire. TCRdb applied fastp at Q25 and MiXCR to the public reads, then kept only in-frame beta chains. Every entry covers one CDR3 protein and lists the most common genes and DNA from its rows. For this entry, the V and J calls and clone size follow TCRdb and not the study's own pipeline. This sample lists some 340,000 distinct CDR3 sequences; about 10% were detected once. The leading ten clones occupy about 3% of the sample.

This sample comprised CD4+ T cells sorted from PBMCs, obtained 45 days after the yellow fever booster vaccination. The chain is encoded by TRBV2 joined to TRBJ2-4; the D gene lacks a confident call. The receptor's source is a man aged 18 to 30 who received the YFV17D yellow fever vaccine. The DNA reads as follows: TGTGCCAGCAGTGCCATGGGTAACATTCAGTACTTC. It specifies CASSAMGNIQYF. The reference TRBV2 and TRBJ2-4 proteins fill in what lies around the CDR3, so the full variable domain reads EPEVTQTPSHQVTQMGQEVILRCVPISNHLYFYWYRQILGQKVEFLVSFYNNEISEKSEIFDDQFSVERPDGSNFTLKIRSTKLEDSAMYFCASSAMGNIQYFGAGTRLSVL.